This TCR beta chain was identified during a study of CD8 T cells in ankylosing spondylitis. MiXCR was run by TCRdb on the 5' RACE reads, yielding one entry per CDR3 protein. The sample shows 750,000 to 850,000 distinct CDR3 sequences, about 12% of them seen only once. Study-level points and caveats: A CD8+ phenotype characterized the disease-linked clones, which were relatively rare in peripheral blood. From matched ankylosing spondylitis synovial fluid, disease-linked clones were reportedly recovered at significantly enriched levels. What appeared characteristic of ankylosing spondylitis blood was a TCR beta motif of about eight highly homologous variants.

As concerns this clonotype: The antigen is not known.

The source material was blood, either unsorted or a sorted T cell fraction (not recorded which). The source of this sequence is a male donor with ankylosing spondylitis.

The CDR3 region has the DNA TGTGCCATCAGAGACAGGGACACTGAAGCTTTCTTT. Translated, it gives CAIRDRDTEAFF. The chain combines TRBV10-3 with TRBJ1-1, with 7 bases aligning to TRBD1. The CDR3 length is 12 residues. Germline CDR1 reads ENHRY; CDR2 reads SYGVKD. The J segment lost 3 bases and the V segment lost 6 bases, leaving 1 base of the junction unmatched.